The sequence of this T cell receptor beta chain was determined in a study of T cells after yellow fever vaccination. In germline, CDR1 is SGDLS, CDR2 YYNGEE. The CDR3 has 17 amino acids. J gave up 2 bases and V 10 bases, and 12 bases lay outside the gene matches. Generation of TCR cDNA used 5'RACE template switching (which added a universal primer site and UMIs). TCRdb passed the 5' RACE reads through MiXCR, listing each CDR3 protein once. The sample contains fewer than 85,000 distinct CDR3 sequences, roughly 7.7% of which appear only once. Points on this clonotype: The antigen remains undetermined.

Study-wide results and caveats: FACS-sorted repertoires could contain abundant clonotypes contaminating from the bulk population. Subsequent booster samples again held most clones from primary vaccination (less than 98% CD4, 85% to 90% CD8). The secondary response showed a weaker magnitude and a faster peak, day 5 versus 15.

The chain combines TRBV9 with TRBJ2-5, with 15 bases that match TRBD2. This clonotype originated in a man between 25 and 39 years old who received the YFV17D yellow fever vaccine. Material: CD8+ T cells sorted from PBMCs, obtained on the day of the yellow fever booster vaccination. The CDR3 is CACVAGLAGGQQETQYF. CDR3 in DNA: TGTGCCTGCGTAGCGGGACTAGCGGGAGGACAACAAGAGACCCAGTACTTC.